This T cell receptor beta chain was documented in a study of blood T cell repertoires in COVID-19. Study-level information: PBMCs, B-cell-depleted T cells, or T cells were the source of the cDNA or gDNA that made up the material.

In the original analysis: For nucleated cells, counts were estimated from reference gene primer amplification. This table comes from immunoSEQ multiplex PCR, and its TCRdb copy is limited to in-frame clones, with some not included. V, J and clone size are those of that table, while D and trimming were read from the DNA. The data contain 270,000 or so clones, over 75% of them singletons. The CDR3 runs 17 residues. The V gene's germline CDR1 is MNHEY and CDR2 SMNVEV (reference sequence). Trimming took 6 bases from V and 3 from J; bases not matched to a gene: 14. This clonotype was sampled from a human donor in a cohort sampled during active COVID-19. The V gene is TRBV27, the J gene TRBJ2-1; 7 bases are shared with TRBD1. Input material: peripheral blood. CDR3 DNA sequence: TGTGCCAGCAGCCGATCCCCCTTGGGACAGAACTACAATGAGCAGTTCTTC. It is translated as CASSRSPLGQNYNEQFF.